This T cell receptor (beta chain) was retrieved from a study of shared clonotypes between healthy human individuals. Naivety among CD8 cells was defined by CD45RO negativity and positive CCR7 selection, thereby excluding terminally differentiated effector memory CD45RA+ cells. The CDR3 covers 18 residues. J was trimmed by 1 base and V by 5 bases; bases with no gene match: 14. Germline CDR1 is SGHVS and CDR2 is FQNEAQ. This clone was seen just once. The protocol was immunoSEQ multiplex PCR, while the TCRdb copy is restricted to in-frame clones and leaves out a portion. The top ten hold roughly 0.1% of the sample, which has approximately 590,000 clones, about 95% seen once.

The receptor comes from a woman aged 30 to 39 in good health. J is TRBJ2-3 and V is TRBV7-8; 8 bases map to TRBD1. Material for sequencing was naive CD8+ T cells sorted from blood. The CDR3 spells CASSQRMRTGMGTDTQYF. The CDR3 coding sequence is TGTGCCAGCAGCCAACGGATGAGGACAGGGATGGGCACAGATACGCAGTATTTT.